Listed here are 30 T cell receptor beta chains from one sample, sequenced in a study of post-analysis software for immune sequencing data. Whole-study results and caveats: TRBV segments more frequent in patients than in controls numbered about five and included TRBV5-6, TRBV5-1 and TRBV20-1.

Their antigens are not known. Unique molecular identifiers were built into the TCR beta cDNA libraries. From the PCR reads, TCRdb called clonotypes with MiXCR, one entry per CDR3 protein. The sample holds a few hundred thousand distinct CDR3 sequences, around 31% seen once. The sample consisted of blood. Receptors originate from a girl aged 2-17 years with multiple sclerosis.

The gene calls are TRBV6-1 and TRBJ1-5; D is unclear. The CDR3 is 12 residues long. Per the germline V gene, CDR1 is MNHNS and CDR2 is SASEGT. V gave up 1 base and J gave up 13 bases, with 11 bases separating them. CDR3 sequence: CASSEDRRNQHF. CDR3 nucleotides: TGTGCCAGCAGTGAAGATAGGAGAAATCAGCATTTT.

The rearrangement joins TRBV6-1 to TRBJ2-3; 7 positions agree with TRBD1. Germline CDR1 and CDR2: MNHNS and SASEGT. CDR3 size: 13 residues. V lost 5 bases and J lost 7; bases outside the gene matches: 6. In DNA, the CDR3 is TGTGCCAGCAGTCCACAGACAGGGAATACGCAGTATTTT. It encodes CASSPQTGNTQYF.

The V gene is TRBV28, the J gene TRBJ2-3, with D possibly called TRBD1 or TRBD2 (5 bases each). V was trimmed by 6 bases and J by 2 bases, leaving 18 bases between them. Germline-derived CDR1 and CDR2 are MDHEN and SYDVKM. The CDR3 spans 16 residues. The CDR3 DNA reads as TGTGCCAGCAGCCCCACGAGTGGGGGTCCCACAGATACGCAGTATTTT. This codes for CASSPTSGGPTDTQYF.

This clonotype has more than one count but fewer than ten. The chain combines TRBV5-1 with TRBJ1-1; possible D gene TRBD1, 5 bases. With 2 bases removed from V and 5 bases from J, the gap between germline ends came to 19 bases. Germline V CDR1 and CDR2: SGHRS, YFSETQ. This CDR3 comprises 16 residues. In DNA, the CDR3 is TGCGCCAGCAGCTTAGTAGGGTCCGCGGGGGGGACTGAAGCTTTCTTT. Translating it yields CASSLVGSAGGTEAFF. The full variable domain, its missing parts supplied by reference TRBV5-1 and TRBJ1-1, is KAGVTQTPRYLIKTRGQQVTLSCSPISGHRSVSWYQQTPGQGLQFLFEYFSETQRNKGNFPGRFSGRQFSNSRSEMNVSTLELGDSALYLCASSLVGSAGGTEAFFGQGTRLTVV.

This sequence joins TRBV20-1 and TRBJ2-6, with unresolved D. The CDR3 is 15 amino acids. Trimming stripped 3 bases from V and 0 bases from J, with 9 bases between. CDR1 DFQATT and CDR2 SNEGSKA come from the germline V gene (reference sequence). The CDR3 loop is CSASRPASGANVLTF. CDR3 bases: TGCAGTGCTAGTCGGCCAGCCTCTGGGGCCAACGTCCTGACTTTC.

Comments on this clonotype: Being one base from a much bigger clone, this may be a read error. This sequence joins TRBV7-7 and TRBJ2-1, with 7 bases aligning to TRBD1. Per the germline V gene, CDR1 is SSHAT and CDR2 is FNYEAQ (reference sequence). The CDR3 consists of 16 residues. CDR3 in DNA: TGTGCCGGCAGCTTAGGGATAGGGACAGATAACAATGAGCAGTTCTTC. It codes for CAGSLGIGTDNNEQFF.

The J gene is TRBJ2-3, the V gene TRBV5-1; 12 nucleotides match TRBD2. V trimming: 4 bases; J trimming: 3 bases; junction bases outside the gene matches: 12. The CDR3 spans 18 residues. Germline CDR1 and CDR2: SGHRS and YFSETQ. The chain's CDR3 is CASSPRRTTSGGTDTQYF. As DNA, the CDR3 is TGCGCCAGCAGCCCCCGGCGTACGACTAGCGGGGGAACAGATACGCAGTATTTT.

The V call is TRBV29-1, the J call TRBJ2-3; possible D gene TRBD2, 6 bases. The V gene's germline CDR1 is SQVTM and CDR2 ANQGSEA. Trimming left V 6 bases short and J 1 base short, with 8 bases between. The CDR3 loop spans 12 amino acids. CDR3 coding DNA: TGCAGCGTGGGACTCGGCACAGATACGCAGTATTTT. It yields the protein CSVGLGTDTQYF.

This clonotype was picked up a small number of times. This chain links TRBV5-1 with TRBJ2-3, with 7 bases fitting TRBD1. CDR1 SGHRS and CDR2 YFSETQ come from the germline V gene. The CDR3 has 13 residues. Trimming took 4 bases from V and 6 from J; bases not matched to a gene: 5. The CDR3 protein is CASSLGGQDTQYF. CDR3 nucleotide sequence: TGCGCCAGCAGCCTTGGGGGACAGGATACGCAGTATTTT.

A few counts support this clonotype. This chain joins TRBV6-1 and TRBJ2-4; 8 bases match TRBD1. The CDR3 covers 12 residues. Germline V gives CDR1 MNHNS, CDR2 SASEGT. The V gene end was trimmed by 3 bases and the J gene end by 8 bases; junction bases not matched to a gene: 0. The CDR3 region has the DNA TGTGCCAGCAGTGAGGGACAGGACATTCAGTACTTC. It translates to CASSEGQDIQYF.

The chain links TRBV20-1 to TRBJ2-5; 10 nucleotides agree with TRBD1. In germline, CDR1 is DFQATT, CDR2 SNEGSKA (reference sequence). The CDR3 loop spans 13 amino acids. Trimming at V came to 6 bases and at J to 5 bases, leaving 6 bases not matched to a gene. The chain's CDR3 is CSALDRGGETQYF. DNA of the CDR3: TGCAGTGCCCTGGACAGGGGGGGGGAGACCCAGTACTTC.

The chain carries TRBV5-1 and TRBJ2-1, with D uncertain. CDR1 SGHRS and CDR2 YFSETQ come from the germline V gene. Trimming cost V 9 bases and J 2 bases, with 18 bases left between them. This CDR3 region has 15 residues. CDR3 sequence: CATALTSVTYNEQFF. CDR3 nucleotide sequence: TGCGCCACCGCCCTGACGAGCGTTACCTACAATGAGCAGTTCTTC.

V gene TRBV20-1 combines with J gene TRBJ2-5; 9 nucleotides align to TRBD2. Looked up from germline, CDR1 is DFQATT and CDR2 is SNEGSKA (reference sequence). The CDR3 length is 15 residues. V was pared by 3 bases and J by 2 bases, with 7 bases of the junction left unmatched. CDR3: CSASTSGWEQETQYF. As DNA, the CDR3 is TGCAGTGCTAGTACTAGCGGGTGGGAGCAAGAGACCCAGTACTTC.

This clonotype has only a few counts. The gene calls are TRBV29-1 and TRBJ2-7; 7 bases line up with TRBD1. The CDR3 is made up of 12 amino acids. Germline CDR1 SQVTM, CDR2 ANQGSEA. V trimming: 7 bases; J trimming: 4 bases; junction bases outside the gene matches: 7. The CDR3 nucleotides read TGCAGCGCTGGGGACAGCCGTTACGAGCAGTACTTC. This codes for CSAGDSRYEQYF.

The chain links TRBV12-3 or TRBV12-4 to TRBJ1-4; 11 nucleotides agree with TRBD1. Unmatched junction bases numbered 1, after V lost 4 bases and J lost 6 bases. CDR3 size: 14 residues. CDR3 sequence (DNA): TGTGCCAGCAGTTGGGACAGGGGGGATGAAAAACTGTTTTTT. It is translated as CASSWDRGDEKLFF.

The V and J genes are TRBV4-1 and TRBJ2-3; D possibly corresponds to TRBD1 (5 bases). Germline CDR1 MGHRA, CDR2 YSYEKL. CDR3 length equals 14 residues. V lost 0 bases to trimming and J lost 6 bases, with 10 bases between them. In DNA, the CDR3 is TGCGCCAGCAGCCAAGAAGACAGTCCTGATACGCAGTATTTT. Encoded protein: CASSQEDSPDTQYF.

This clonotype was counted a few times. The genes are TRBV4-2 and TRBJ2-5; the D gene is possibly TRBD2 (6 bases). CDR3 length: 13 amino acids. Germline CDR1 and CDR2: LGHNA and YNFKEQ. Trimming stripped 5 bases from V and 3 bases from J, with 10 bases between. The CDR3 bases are TGTGCCAGCAGCAGGGAGGCGAAAGAGACCCAGTACTTC. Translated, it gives CASSREAKETQYF.

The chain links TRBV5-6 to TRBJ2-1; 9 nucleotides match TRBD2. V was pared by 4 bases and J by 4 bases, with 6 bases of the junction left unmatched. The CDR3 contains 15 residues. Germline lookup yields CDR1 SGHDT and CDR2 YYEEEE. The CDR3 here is CASSQAGGNYNEQFF. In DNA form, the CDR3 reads TGTGCCAGCAGCCAAGCGGGGGGAAATTACAATGAGCAGTTCTTC.

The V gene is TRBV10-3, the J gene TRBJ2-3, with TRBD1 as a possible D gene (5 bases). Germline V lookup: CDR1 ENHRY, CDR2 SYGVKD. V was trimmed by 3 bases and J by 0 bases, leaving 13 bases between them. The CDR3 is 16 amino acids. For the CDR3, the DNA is TGTGCCATCAGTGATCTGGCTCAGGGAAGCACAGATACGCAGTATTTT. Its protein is CAISDLAQGSTDTQYF.

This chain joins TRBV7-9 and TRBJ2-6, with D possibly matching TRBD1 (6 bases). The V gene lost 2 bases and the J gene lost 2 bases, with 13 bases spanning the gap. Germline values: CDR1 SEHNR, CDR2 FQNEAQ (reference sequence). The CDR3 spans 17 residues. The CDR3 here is CASSLFGGAAGANVLTF. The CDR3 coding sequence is TGTGCCAGCAGCTTATTTGGGGGCGCGGCTGGGGCCAACGTCCTGACTTTC.

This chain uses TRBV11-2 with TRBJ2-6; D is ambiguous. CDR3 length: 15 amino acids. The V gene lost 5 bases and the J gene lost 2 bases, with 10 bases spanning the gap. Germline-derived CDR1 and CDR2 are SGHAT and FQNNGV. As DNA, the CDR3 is TGTGCCAGCAGCGTCGCCCTAGCTGGGGCCAACGTCCTGACTTTC. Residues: CASSVALAGANVLTF.

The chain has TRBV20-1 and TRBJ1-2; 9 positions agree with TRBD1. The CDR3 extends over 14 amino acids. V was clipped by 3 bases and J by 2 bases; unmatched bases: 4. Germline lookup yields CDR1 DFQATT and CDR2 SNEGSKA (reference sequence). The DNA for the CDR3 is TGCAGTGCTAGTATCACAGGGGGCAACTATGGCTACACCTTC. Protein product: CSASITGGNYGYTF.

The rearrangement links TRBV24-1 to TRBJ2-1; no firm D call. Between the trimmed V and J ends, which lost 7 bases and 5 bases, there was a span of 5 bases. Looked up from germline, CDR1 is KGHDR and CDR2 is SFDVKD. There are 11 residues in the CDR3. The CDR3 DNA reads TGTGCCACCAGGAAGGACAATGAGCAGTTCTTC. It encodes CATRKDNEQFF.

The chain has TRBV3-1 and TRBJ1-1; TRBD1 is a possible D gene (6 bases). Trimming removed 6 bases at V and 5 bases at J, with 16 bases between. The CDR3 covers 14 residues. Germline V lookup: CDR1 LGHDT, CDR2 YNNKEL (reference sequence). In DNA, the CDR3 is TGTGCCAGCAGTTTTTCGGGGGGCTTAACTGAAGCTTTCTTT. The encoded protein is CASSFSGGLTEAFF. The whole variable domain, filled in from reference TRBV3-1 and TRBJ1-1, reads DTAVSQTPKYLVTQMGNDKSIKCEQNLGHDTMYWYKQDSKKFLKIMFSYNNKELIINETVPNRFSPKSPDKAHLNLHINSLELGDSAVYFCASSFSGGLTEAFFGQGTRLTVV.

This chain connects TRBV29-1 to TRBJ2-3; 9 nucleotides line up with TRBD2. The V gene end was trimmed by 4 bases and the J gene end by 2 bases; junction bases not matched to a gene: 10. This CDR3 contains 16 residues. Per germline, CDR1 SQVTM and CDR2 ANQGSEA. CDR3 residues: CSVVGSGGLVTDTQYF. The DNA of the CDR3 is TGCAGCGTTGTCGGTAGCGGGGGCCTAGTCACAGATACGCAGTATTTT.

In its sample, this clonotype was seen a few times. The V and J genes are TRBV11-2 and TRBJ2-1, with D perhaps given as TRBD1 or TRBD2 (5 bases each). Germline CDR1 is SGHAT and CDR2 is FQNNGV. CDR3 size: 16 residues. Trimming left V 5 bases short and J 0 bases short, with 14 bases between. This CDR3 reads CASSQRSGGSYNEQFF. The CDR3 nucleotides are TGTGCCAGCAGCCAACGGAGTGGGGGCTCCTACAATGAGCAGTTCTTC.

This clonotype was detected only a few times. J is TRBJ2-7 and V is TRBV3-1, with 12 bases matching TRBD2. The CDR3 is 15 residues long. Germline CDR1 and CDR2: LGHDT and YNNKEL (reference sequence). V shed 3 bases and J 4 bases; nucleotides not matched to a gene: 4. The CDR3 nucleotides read TGTGCCAGCAGCCACCGGACTAGCGGGGTTTACGAGCAGTACTTC. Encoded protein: CASSHRTSGVYEQYF.

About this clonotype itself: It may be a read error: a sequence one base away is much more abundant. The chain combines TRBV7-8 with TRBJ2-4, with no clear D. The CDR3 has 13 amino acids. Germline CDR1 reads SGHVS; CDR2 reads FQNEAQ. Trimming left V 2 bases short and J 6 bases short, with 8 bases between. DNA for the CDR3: TGTGCCAGCAGCTTAAGCAACCGAAACATTCAGTACTTC. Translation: CASSLSNRNIQYF.

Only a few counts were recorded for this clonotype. The CDR3 sequence: CSVLGGQMNTEAFF. The CDR3 DNA sequence: TGCAGCGTTTTAGGGGGACAAATGAACACTGAAGCTTTCTTT. This chain links TRBV29-1 with TRBJ1-1, with D tentatively TRBD1 (6 bases). The CDR3 loop spans 14 amino acids. CDR1 SQVTM and CDR2 ANQGSEA come from the germline V gene. The V and J ends lost 5 bases and 0 bases respectively, with 13 bases between them.

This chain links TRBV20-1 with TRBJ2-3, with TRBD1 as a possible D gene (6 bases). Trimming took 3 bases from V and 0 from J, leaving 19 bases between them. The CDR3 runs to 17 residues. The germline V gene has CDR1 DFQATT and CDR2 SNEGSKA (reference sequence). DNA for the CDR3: TGCAGTGCTAGGACAGGAACCCAGACCACTAGCACAGATACGCAGTATTTT. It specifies CSARTGTQTTSTDTQYF.